These 6 T cell receptor beta chains were sequenced from one sample in a study of graft-versus-host responses after intestinal transplantation. Method: immunoSEQ multiplex PCR; TCRdb's copy keeps in-frame clones and lacks some. The repertoire consists of more than 20,000 clones, with around 92% occurring once and the leading ten covering approximately 42%. The sample consisted of PBMCs, taken around 37 weeks after intestinal transplant. Every receptor here comes from a human patient who received an intestinal transplant, so some T cells may come from the graft donor.

V usage is TRBV7-9 and J usage is TRBJ1-1; D may be TRBD1 (6 bases). Deletions cut 4 bases from V and 1 base from J, with 25 bases between. The CDR3 spans 19 residues. Per the germline V gene, CDR1 is SEHNR and CDR2 is FQNEAQ (reference sequence). CDR3 nucleotides: TGTGCCAGCAGCTCCCCTCTGCCCGGGGGCCGTGGGGAGAACACTGAAGCTTTCTTT. It codes for CASSSPLPGGRGENTEAFF.

The chain joins TRBV28 to TRBJ1-3; D gene uncertain. The CDR3 totals 13 residues. V lost 3 bases to trimming and J lost 4 bases, with 7 bases between them. Germline V gene lookup returns CDR1 MDHEN and CDR2 SYDVKM. The CDR3 DNA is TGTGCCAGCAGTTTCGTCCGGGGAAACACCATATATTTT. Translating gives CASSFVRGNTIYF.

The chain uses TRBV28 and TRBJ2-7; 8 positions match TRBD2. The V gene's germline CDR1 is MDHEN and CDR2 SYDVKM. This CDR3 has 13 residues. Unmatched junction bases numbered 5, after V lost 8 bases and J lost 2 bases. This chain's CDR3 is CASREREPYEQYF. The DNA of the CDR3 is TGTGCCAGCCGGGAGCGGGAGCCCTACGAGCAGTACTTC.

The chain joins TRBV21-1 to TRBJ2-3; the table's D call, TRBD2, has no DNA check behind it. TRBV21-1 is a documented pseudogene. The CDR3 extends over 17 amino acids. DNA of the CDR3: TGTGCCAGCAGCAAAAAATCGAGGCTAGCGGGATTAAATACGCAGTATTTT. It codes for CASSKKSRLAGLNTQYF.

V usage is TRBV5-1 and J usage is TRBJ1-1; possible D gene TRBD1, 6 bases. The CDR3 runs 16 residues. V dropped 3 bases and J dropped 2 bases, with 17 bases sitting between them. Per the germline V gene, CDR1 is SGHRS and CDR2 is YFSETQ. The CDR3 nucleotides read TGCGCCAGCAGCTCACTCGACAGGAGCTTTAACACTGAAGCTTTCTTT. This translates into CASSSLDRSFNTEAFF.

The J gene is TRBJ2-7, the V gene TRBV28, with 9 bases matching TRBD2. Germline CDR1 and CDR2: MDHEN and SYDVKM. J was trimmed by 2 bases and V by 3 bases; bases with no gene match: 5. CDR3 length equals 15 residues. CDR3 in DNA: TGTGCCAGCAGTTTTTCGGTAGCGGGGGCCTACGAGCAGTACTTC. It yields the protein CASSFSVAGAYEQYF.